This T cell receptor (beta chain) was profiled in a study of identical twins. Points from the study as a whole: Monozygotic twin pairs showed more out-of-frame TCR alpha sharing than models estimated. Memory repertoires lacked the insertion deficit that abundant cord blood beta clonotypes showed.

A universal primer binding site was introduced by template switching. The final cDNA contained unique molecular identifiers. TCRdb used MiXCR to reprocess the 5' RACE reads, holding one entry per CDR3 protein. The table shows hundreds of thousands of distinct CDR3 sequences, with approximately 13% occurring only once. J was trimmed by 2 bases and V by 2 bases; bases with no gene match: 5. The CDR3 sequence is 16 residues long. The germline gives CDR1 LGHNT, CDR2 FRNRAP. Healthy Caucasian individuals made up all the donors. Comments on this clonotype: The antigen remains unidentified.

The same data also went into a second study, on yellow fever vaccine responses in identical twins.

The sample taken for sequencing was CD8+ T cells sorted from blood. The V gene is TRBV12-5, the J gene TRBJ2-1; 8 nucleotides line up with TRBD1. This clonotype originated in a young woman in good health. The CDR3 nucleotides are TGTGCTAGTGGTTTGCCGCGCAGGGGGCCCTACAATGAGCAGTTCTTC. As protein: CASGLPRRGPYNEQFF.